The present T cell receptor (beta chain) was sequenced within a study of blood T cell repertoires in COVID-19. TCRdb's copy holds only in-frame clones and misses some; the assay was immunoSEQ multiplex PCR. The table has 150,000 to 200,000 clones, roughly 83% seen once. This CDR3 is built from 16 residues. In germline, CDR1 is MNHEY, CDR2 SMNVEV (reference sequence). Losses at the gene ends were 4 bases for V and 5 bases for J; bases not matched to a gene: 10. The source material was peripheral blood. The chain combines TRBV27 with TRBJ2-1; the match to TRBD2 covers 8 bases. The source of this sequence is an elderly woman with active or convalescent COVID-19. This CDR3 is CASSWDSGADNNEQFF. The CDR3 region has the DNA TGTGCCAGCAGTTGGGATAGCGGGGCCGATAACAATGAGCAGTTCTTC.